A selection of T cell receptor beta chains follows, all from one sample in a study of blood T cell repertoires in COVID-19. This table comes from immunoSEQ multiplex PCR, and its TCRdb copy is limited to in-frame clones, with some not included. Of some 230,000 clones in the sample, around 83% are singletons; the top ten hold approximately 0.89%. The sample consisted of peripheral blood. These receptors originate from a man between 35 and 55 years old with acute or convalescent COVID-19. CDR3s include the opening cysteine and the closing phenylalanine or tryptophan. A D gene is named only where the DNA matches it firmly. Clone size is shown for a subset of rows, as once, few, many or a class of expanded clone.

D	J	length	size	V	CDR3	DNA
TRBD1	TRBJ1-2	16	few	TRBV6-1	CASSEALGQAGGGYTF	TGTGCCAGCAGTGAAGCGCTAGGACAGGCGGGAGGAGGCTACACCTTC
.	TRBJ2-3	17	.	TRBV6-1	CASSEARSGGEGDTQYF	TGTGCCAGCAGTGAAGCCCGTTCGGGGGGCGAGGGAGATACGCAGTATTTT
TRBD1	TRBJ2-3	14	.	TRBV5-4	CASSFGQGEDTQYF	TGTGCCAGCAGCTTTGGGCAGGGGGAAGATACGCAGTATTTT
.	TRBJ2-1	16	.	TRBV5-6	CASSPGTGTGRNEQFF	TGTGCCAGCAGCCCGGGAACAGGGACGGGGCGGAATGAGCAGTTCTTC
TRBD2	TRBJ2-3	13	once	TRBV7-2	CASLAANTDTQYF	TGTGCCAGTCTAGCGGCGAACACAGATACGCAGTATTTT
.	TRBJ1-2	16	.	TRBV4-1	CASSRLSTGLPYGYTF	TGCGCCAGCAGCCGTCTATCAACAGGGTTACCCTATGGCTACACCTTC
TRBD1	TRBJ1-2	15	.	TRBV5-1	CASSILGQGLNGYTF	TGCGCCAGCAGCATTCTTGGACAGGGATTAAATGGCTACACCTTC
.	TRBJ1-2	13	.	TRBV12-3/TRBV12-4	CASSPQANYGYTF	TGTGCCAGCAGTCCCCAGGCTAACTATGGCTACACCTTC
TRBD1	TRBJ1-1	20	.	TRBV2	CASSLRDSGAGWRSNTEAFF	TGTGCCAGCAGTCTCCGGGACAGCGGAGCCGGCTGGCGCTCGAACACTGAAGCTTTCTTT
TRBD1	TRBJ1-2	15	.	TRBV7-9	CASSLPGGVIYGYTF	TGTGCCAGCAGCTTACCAGGGGGCGTTATATATGGCTACACCTTC
TRBD1	TRBJ1-1	14	.	TRBV7-6	CASSFGTGVTEAFF	TGTGCCAGCAGCTTCGGGACAGGGGTAACTGAAGCTTTCTTT
.	TRBJ1-5	14	.	TRBV5-5	CASSSAVLNQPQHF	TGTGCCAGCAGCTCAGCGGTTCTCAATCAGCCCCAGCATTTT
.	TRBJ1-2	12	.	TRBV6-5	CASSSGNYGYTF	TGTGCCAGCAGTTCGGGGAACTATGGCTACACCTTC
TRBD2	TRBJ2-1	15	.	TRBV7-2	CASSLLADIYNEQFF	TGTGCCAGCAGCCTACTAGCGGATATTTACAATGAGCAGTTCTTC
.	TRBJ2-3	12	.	TRBV29-1	CSVRSAADTQYF	TGCAGCGTTCGGTCAGCGGCAGATACGCAGTATTTT